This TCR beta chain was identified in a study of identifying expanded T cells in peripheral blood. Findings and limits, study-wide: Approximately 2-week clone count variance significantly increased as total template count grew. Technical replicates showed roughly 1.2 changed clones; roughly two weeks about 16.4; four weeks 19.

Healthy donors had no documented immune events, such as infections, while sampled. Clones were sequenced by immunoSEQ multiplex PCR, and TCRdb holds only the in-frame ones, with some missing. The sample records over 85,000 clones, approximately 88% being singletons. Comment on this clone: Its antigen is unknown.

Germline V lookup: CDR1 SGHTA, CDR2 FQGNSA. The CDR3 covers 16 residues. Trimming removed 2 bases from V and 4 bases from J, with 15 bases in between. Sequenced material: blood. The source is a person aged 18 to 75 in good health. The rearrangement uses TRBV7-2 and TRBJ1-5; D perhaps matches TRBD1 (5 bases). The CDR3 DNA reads TGTGCCAGCAGCTTATTTGGGGCAGGCCCTAATCAGCCCCAGCATTTT. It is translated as CASSLFGAGPNQPQHF.